Described below is a single TCR beta chain sequence and its context. Its antigen specificity is not known. Within one base of it there is no much larger clone, and no base qualities were kept. This entry is derived from a study of cytomegalovirus exposure and HLA in healthy donors (dated by TCRdb to the late 2010s). Background for the entire study: An earlier analysis of 587 of the donors reported 250 to 350 Gb of sequence data and some 110 million unique TCR beta sequences obtained from about 179 million T cells. Roughly 300 gigabases of sequencing data and approximately 80 million unique TCR sequences were included in an early release covering 500 to 750 HLA-typed donors. The genetic ancestry cluster associated with self-reported Caucasian donors included 81% of the roughly 390 genotyped donors. The study aimed to test whether cataloging public T cell receptors could reveal signatures of past pathogen exposure. The study profiled the T cell repertoires of 550 to 700 subjects by immunosequencing and related them to cytomegalovirus serostatus. A separate validation cohort of about 110 different subjects was used in addition to the roughly 670-subject first cohort. High-throughput TCR immunosequencing, statistical association of individual TCRs with disease status, and machine learning were combined to predict cytomegalovirus infection status. In a later analysis, previously published TCR beta repertoires from several hundred donors were re-analyzed and high-resolution HLA genotyping was added so that TCR occurrence patterns could be studied. In the later analysis, no new phenotypic data were used to find candidate immune exposures; instead, reliance was placed on TCR beta sequences and their occurrence across donors. An earlier analysis of 500 to 650 of the donors applied high-throughput TCR beta sequencing to assess whether each TCR beta V gene segment acted as functional or pseudogenic. Donor age, sex, ethnicity and CMV serostatus were compiled together with the repertoire data. A later genetic analysis used genome-wide SNP genotypes for about 60% of the roughly 700 donors, treating that subset as a discovery cohort. Every discovery cohort repertoire had been produced on one sequencing platform. HLA typing covered class I and class II loci at four-digit resolution. Typing coverage varied by locus: about 620-630 donors for A, B, C, DRB1 and DQB1; roughly 520 for DQA1; more than 600 for DPA1; roughly 470 for DPB1. Five DR-DQ haplotypes were treated as single units for association and clustering because of strong linkage in the cohort. Across around 400 genotyped donors of the cohort, an average of roughly 230,000 unique TCR beta nucleotide sequences per donor were sequenced, and roughly 20% of those sequences were non-productive.

The cohort consisted of 600 to 700 healthy bone marrow donors. Cohort members were all nominally healthy when sampled, although unrecorded immune exposures were likely present. The donor tested CMV seronegative and was one of the 352 seronegative cohort members. A peripheral blood sample was provided by each donor, and peripheral blood mononuclear cells were used for TCR beta sequencing. The Qiagen DNeasy Blood Extraction Kit was used to extract genomic DNA from the blood cell samples. General findings and caveats noted by the study authors: Presence/absence analyses assumed roughly uniform sequencing depth across donors, an assumption that may not hold. Because counts were too low, roughly 16 rarely observed V segments, including chromosome 9 orphons, were excluded from the earlier analysis of fewer than 650 of the donors. In the study, 150 to 200 TCR beta chains were listed as associated with cytomegalovirus. Specific HLA alleles were associated with around 18,000 TCR beta sequences at a false discovery rate of 0.05 in a later analysis. Assigning TCR associations to individual alleles was difficult when HLA alleles, especially DR and DQ, strongly co-occurred. Some IMGT-functional V segments, including TRBV6-2 and TRBV6-3, could not be distinguished by the 87-base-pair reads and were therefore excluded. According to a later analysis, TCR association rates differed among HLA loci, with DRB1 alleles showing the most associated TCRs and HLA-C alleles showing the fewest. A few of the identified cytomegalovirus-associated TCR beta chains were confirmed in vitro to be specific for cytomegalovirus antigens. A later analysis found that HLA-associated TCR beta chains were more clonally expanded and had lower generation probabilities than equally common non-associated chains. A further reported finding was that TCR beta sequences accurately predicted the HLA-A and HLA-B alleles for most subjects in the first cohort. V-gene and J-gene trimming of TCR beta chains was associated with a missense DCLRE1C variant in a later genetic analysis, and the association was replicated in an independent cohort. According to a later analysis, most CMV-associated TCR beta chains appeared to be HLA-restricted, and the HLA associations seemed to be driven largely by CMV exposure. A later genetic analysis reported fewer N-insertions in productive TCRs among donors in an Asian-associated ancestry cluster than the roughly 700-donor mean. Cytomegalovirus status was reported to be diagnosed by the classifier with high specificity and sensitivity in both the original and validation cohorts. Several of the top co-occurrence clusters appeared to be linked to parvovirus B19, influenza, CMV and Epstein-Barr virus, according to a later analysis. Correlated functional status among segregating V segments might reflect linkage disequilibrium, but an unknown experimental factor could not be ruled out. A cluster of highly shared sequence variants was judged likely to be a technical artifact of the sequencing pipeline. CMV serostatus was the only immune exposure information available for the cohort. Broadly in line with IMGT annotations, most TCR beta V segments showed up in productive rearrangements about 87% or about 30% of the time in an earlier analysis of around 600 of the donors. Most TCR sequences were seen in very few donors, while some public TCRs were found in many individuals. The authors suggested that the approach could potentially be generalized to other disease states and immunological phenotypes. In this cohort, only TCR beta chains were sequenced, and detectable features were limited by the absence of alpha or paired-chain data. HLA typing was unavailable for some donors at each locus, so association tests used only the typed subset.

Inclusive of the bounding cysteine and phenylalanine, the CDR3 is 14 residues long. Kept here is only the CDR3 DNA, which spans 42 bases and is read in frame from base 1. From V the trimming removes 5 bases and from J it removes 0 bases, while the gene matches leave 4 bases of the junction unaccounted for. Via the germline V gene, CDR1 is MGHRA and CDR2 YSYEKL. Library preparation used the immunoSEQ multiplex PCR assay. A mixture of 60 forward primers for TCR Vbeta segments and 13 reverse primers for TCR Jbeta segments was used in the multiplex PCR. A multiplex PCR assay on genomic DNA amplified the CDR3 region of rearranged TCR beta genes. The amplified TCR beta libraries were sequenced on the Illumina HiSeq System as 87-base-pair reads. Per the authors' processing: In a later analysis, some 80 million unique TCR beta chains were counted across the roughly 670 repertoires, and about 10 million of these chains were shared by at least two donors. To remove PCR and sequencing errors, raw reads were error-corrected and collapsed into unique sequences using a nearest-neighbor algorithm that merged closely related sequences. Alignment of CDR3 sequences to IMGT reference sequences was used to assign V, D and J gene segments. Each retained sequence needed at least a six-nucleotide match to both a V gene segment and a J gene segment. Rearrangements were classified as productive when the CDR3 lacked stop codons and remained in frame with V and J, and all other rearrangements were classified as non-productive. Following IMGT convention, CDR3 was defined as the stretch from the second conserved V-encoded cysteine to the conserved J-encoded phenylalanine. In an earlier analysis of 500 to 650 of the donors, sequences lacking an unambiguous match to a single V gene segment were excluded. An earlier analysis of 587 of the donors called V segments functional above 56.7% productive rearrangements and segregating when the between-donor standard deviation exceeded 5%. A statistical classification framework was built to diagnose cytomegalovirus status from the catalog of TCR beta chain sequences. A later analysis assigned V and J genes by comparing TCR nucleotide sequences with IMGT/GENE-DB human TR gene sequences. In a later analysis, CDR3 sequences and most-parsimonious VDJ recombination scenarios were assigned using the TCRdist pipeline. In a later analysis, each TCR beta chain was defined by its CDR3 amino acid sequence together with its V-gene family, and reads without a unique V-gene family were excluded. In a later analysis, a few hundred highly shared, low-generation-probability nucleotide sequences were removed to address suspected cross-contamination and a sequencing artifact. In a later analysis, a clonal expansion index was calculated for each public chain from normalized within-repertoire ranks of inferred template counts. Generation probabilities in a later analysis came from a VDJ recombination model fitted to out-of-frame rearrangements, and those results were checked against IGoR. In a later analysis, TCR-TCR, TCR-HLA and TCR-CMV co-occurrence was scored with hypergeometric tests, and a repertoire-size bias correction was applied to TCR pairs. A later analysis estimated false discovery rates by permuting HLA or CMV assignments 20 times. In a later analysis, co-occurring TCRs were grouped using DBSCAN, and TCRdist sequence similarity was added for clustering within HLA-allele-positive subsets. Repertoires with fewer than 30,000 or more than 120,000 public chains, plus five repertoires with anomalous nucleotide sharing, were excluded from co-occurrence clustering. TCRdb stores this immuneACCESS table with in-frame sequences only. Part of the clones is absent; in the studies checked, under half of the shortfall reflects unresolved V genes, and no reason is known for the rest. The DNA gave D and trimming, while V, J and clone size come from that table. Within this sample are about 94,000 clones, with over 65% of them counted one time only. The ten largest clones take up around 4.2% of the sample.

The source material was PBMCs. The sequence is built from TRBV4-1 and TRBJ2-7, and 7 bases in between align with TRBD2. This receptor was identified in a man aged 30-40 years in good health and CMV-seronegative. This receptor has the CDR3 CASSIAGPSYEQYF. The DNA sequence follows: TGCGCCAGCAGCATAGCGGGCCCCTCCTACGAGCAGTACTTC.